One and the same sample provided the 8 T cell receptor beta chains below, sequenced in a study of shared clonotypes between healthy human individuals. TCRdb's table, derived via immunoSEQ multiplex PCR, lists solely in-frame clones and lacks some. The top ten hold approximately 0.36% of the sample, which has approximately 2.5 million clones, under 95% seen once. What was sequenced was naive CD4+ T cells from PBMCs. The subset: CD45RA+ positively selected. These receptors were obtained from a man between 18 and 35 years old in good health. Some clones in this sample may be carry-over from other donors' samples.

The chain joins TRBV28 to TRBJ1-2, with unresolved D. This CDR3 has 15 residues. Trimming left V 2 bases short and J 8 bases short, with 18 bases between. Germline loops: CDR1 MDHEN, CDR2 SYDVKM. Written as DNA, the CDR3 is TGTGCCAGCAGTTTACATCTCCGGGCTTCGGGGGGCTACACCTTC. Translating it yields CASSLHLRASGGYTF.

The CDR3: CASSLRRKEQFF. The CDR3 nucleotides are TGTGCCAGCAGCCTCCGTAGGAAGGAGCAGTTCTTC. The V call is TRBV5-6, the J call TRBJ2-1; D not resolved. Germline V lookup: CDR1 SGHDT, CDR2 YYEEEE. CDR3 length: 12 residues. The germline V and J ends were trimmed by 4 bases and 10 bases, with 12 bases remaining between them.

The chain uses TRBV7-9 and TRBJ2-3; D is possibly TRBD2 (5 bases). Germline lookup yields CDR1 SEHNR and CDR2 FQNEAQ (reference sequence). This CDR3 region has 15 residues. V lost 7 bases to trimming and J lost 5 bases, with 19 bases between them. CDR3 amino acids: CASTLVGNQIDTQYF. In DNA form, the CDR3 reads TGTGCCAGCACCCTGGTCGGGAATCAGATAGATACGCAGTATTTT.

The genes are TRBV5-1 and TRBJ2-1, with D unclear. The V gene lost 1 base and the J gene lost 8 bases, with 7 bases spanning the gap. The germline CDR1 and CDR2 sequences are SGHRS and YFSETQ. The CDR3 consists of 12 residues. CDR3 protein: CASSLWSDEQFF. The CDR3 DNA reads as TGCGCCAGCAGCTTGTGGTCGGATGAGCAGTTCTTC.

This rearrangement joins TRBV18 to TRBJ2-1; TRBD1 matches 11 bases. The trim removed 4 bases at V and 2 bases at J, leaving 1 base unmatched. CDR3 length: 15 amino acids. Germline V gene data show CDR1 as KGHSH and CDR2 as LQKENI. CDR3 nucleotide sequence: TGTGCCAGCTCACAGGGACAGGGGGCCTACAATGAGCAGTTCTTC. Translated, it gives CASSQGQGAYNEQFF.

The CDR3 region has the DNA TGCGCCAGCAGCCAAGCGGCGACAGGAGAAACAGATACGCAGTATTTT. Translation gives CASSQAATGETDTQYF. This rearrangement joins TRBV4-1 to TRBJ2-3, with D possibly matching TRBD1 (6 bases). The V end lost 1 base, the J end lost 3 bases, and 14 bases lay between the germline ends. The CDR3 loop spans 16 amino acids. Germline lookup yields CDR1 MGHRA and CDR2 YSYEKL.

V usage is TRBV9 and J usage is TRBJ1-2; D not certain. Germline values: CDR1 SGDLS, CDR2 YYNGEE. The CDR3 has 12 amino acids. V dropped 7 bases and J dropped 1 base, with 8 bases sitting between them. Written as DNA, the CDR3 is TGTGCCAGCGCTGAGGATAACTATGGCTACACCTTC. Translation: CASAEDNYGYTF.

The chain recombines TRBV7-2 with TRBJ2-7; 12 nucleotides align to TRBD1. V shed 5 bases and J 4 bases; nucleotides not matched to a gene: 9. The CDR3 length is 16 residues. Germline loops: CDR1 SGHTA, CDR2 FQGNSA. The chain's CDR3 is CASSQAGTGGAYEQYF. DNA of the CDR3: TGTGCCAGCAGCCAAGCCGGGACAGGGGGCGCGTACGAGCAGTACTTC.